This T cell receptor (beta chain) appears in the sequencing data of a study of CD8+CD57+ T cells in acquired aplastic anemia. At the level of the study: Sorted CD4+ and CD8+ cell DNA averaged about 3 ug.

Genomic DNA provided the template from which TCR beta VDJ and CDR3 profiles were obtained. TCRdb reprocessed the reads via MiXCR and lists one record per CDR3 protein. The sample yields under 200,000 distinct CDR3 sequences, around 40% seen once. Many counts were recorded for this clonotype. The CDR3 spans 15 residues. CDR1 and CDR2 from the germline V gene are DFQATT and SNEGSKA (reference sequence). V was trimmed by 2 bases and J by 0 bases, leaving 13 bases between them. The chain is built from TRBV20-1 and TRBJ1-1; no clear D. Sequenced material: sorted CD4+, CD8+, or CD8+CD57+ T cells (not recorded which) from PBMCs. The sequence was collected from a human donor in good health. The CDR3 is CSARSGGPMNTEAFF. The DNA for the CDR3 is TGCAGTGCTAGAAGCGGCGGACCCATGAACACTGAAGCTTTCTTT.